The clone carrying this TCR beta chain occurred many times. Its matching antigen is unknown. RNA transcripts yielded amplified TCR beta CDR3 regions. The study used the HTBI primer set for a first-round RT-PCR of the TCR CDR3. TCRdb ran MiXCR on the multiplex PCR reads and lists one entry per CDR3 protein. The sample holds about 260,000 distinct CDR3 sequences; about 16% are singletons and the top ten take around 28%. Diagnoses were made from clinical symptoms, serum measures (thyroxine and TRAb), thyroid ultrasound and orbital computed tomography. Germline CDR1 MNHEY, CDR2 SVGEGT. The germline V and J ends were trimmed by 6 bases and 0 bases, with 5 bases remaining between them. CDR3 length: 12 amino acids. This specimen belongs to a study of T cells in Graves' hyperthyroidism and ophthalmopathy. Study-level information: The initial diagnosis was the point when peripheral blood was collected, ahead of any treatment.

Findings and limits, study-wide: Ophthalmopathy was identified by the model a median about six months ahead of onset. A model of 13 V-J pairs discriminated ophthalmopathy from stable hyperthyroidism.

V is TRBV6-2 or TRBV6-3 and J is TRBJ2-5; no definite D call. This clonotype originated in a young woman with Graves' ophthalmopathy. Input material: blood. CDR3 in DNA: TGTGCCAGCAGACAGTACCAAGAGACCCAGTACTTC. It specifies CASRQYQETQYF.